This TCR beta chain was documented in a study of blood T cell repertoires in COVID-19. Assay: immunoSEQ multiplex PCR; the TCRdb copy retains only in-frame clones and omits some. The sample carries fewer than 90,000 clones, more than 70% recorded once. Germline V lookup: CDR1 SGHNT, CDR2 YYREEE (reference sequence). The CDR3 spans 17 residues. V lost 4 bases and J 0 bases, leaving 17 bases between the germline ends. Material for sequencing was peripheral blood. The V gene is TRBV5-4, the J gene TRBJ2-1; D is possibly TRBD1 (6 bases). The receptor comes from an elderly woman with acute or convalescent COVID-19. This CDR3 is CASSAGQLWDSYNEQFF. The CDR3 DNA is TGTGCCAGCAGCGCCGGACAGCTTTGGGACTCCTACAATGAGCAGTTCTTC.